The sequence of this T cell receptor (beta chain) was determined in a study of blood T cell repertoires in COVID-19. Study-wide background: In each case, the material was cDNA or gDNA derived from T cells, B-cell-depleted T cells, or PBMCs.

Repertoires were generated with immunoSEQ multiplex PCR, while TCRdb's copy carries only in-frame clones and drops some. Of more than 250,000 clones detected, 70% to 90% appear once; the ten largest clones hold 5% to 6.5%. The clonotype comes from a man aged 45-60 years with active or convalescent COVID-19. Sequencing was done on a sample of peripheral blood.

CDR3 DNA: TGTGCCAGCAGTGGAGTGGGACTTGCGGGGACTGAAGCTTTCTTT. This sequence encodes CASSGVGLAGTEAFF. The chain is built from TRBV25-1 and TRBJ1-1; perhaps TRBD1 as D (5 bases). The V end was cut by 4 bases, the J end by 5 bases, with 17 bases between. The CDR3 length is 15 residues. Germline V lookup: CDR1 MGHDK, CDR2 SYGVNS. The full variable domain, its missing parts supplied by reference TRBV25-1 and TRBJ1-1, is EADIYQTPRYLVIGTGKKITLECSQTMGHDKMYWYQQDPGMELHLIHYSYGVNSTEKGDLSSESTVSRIRTEHFPLTLESARPSHTSQYLCASSGVGLAGTEAFFGQGTRLTVV.